This passage covers 30 T cell receptor beta chains from one sample sequenced in a study of OX40 agonist ivuxolimab in advanced cancers. Profiling relied on immunoSEQ multiplex PCR, and the TCRdb table lists in-frame clones only, not all of them. The sample contains about 53,000 clones, 80% to 90% of which appear only once. This sample comprised CD4+ or CD8+ T cells sorted from blood, obtained in a trial of the OX40 agonist ivuxolimab. These receptors all come from an adult with an advanced solid tumor such as melanoma, head and neck, liver or kidney cancer.

V and J are TRBV30 and TRBJ1-5; perhaps TRBD1 as D (5 bases). The CDR3 is 14 amino acids. Germline loops: CDR1 GTSNPN, CDR2 SVGIG (reference sequence). The V end lost 1 base, the J end lost 3 bases, and 10 bases lay between the germline ends. DNA for the CDR3: TGTGCCTGGAGTGGGGGACCGGTCAATCAGCCCCAGCATTTT. Its translation: CAWSGGPVNQPQHF.

This chain uses TRBV14 with TRBJ2-4; TRBD1 agrees at 11 bases. Germline lookup yields CDR1 SGHDN and CDR2 FVKESK. The V and J ends lost 6 bases and 8 bases, in that order; junction bases with no gene match: 6. The CDR3 spans 14 residues. CDR3 sequence reads: CASSRTGGSDIQYF. The CDR3 coding sequence is TGTGCCAGCAGTCGGACAGGGGGCTCGGACATTCAGTACTTC.

This clone came up a few times. This chain joins TRBV2 and TRBJ1-5, with D perhaps matching TRBD1 (5 bases). V dropped 10 bases and J dropped 7 bases, with 17 bases sitting between them. The CDR3 is made up of 13 amino acids. Germline V gene sequence: CDR1 SNHLY, CDR2 FYNNEI. CDR3 DNA sequence: TGTGCCACTATGAGGGGCATAGGACAGCCCCAGCATTTT. Its protein is CATMRGIGQPQHF.

About this clone: Different DNA sequences within this sample yield the same CDR3. The chain employs TRBV7-6 and TRBJ2-2, with 9 bases identical to TRBD1. The trim removed 5 bases at V and 5 bases at J, leaving 6 bases unmatched. From germline, CDR1 is SGHVS and CDR2 FNYEAQ. The CDR3 spans 15 residues. The chain's CDR3 is CASSQGQGGTGELFF. As DNA, the CDR3 is TGTGCCAGCAGCCAGGGACAGGGTGGGACCGGGGAGCTGTTTTTT.

The chain joins TRBV6-1 to TRBJ1-1, with a weak D call TRBD1 (6 bases). CDR3 length: 13 residues. The germline V and J ends were trimmed by 8 bases and 2 bases, with 12 bases remaining between them. CDR1 is MNHNS, CDR2 SASEGT, per germline. The CDR3 coding sequence is TGTGCCAGCGCCAGGGGCGTCAACACTGAAGCTTTCTTT. It yields the protein CASARGVNTEAFF.

The J gene is TRBJ1-2, the V gene TRBV28; tentative D call: TRBD1 (6 bases). This CDR3 is 13 amino acids long. Trimming removed 1 base from V and 8 bases from J, with 11 bases in between. The V gene's germline CDR1 is MDHEN and CDR2 SYDVKM. CDR3 sequence: CASSLYRDQGYTF. As DNA, the CDR3 is TGTGCCAGCAGTTTATACAGGGACCAGGGCTACACCTTC.

The genes are TRBV19 and TRBJ2-3; D gene uncertain. V was trimmed by 1 base and J by 0 bases, leaving 8 bases between them. Germline lookup yields CDR1 LNHDA and CDR2 SQIVND (reference sequence). This CDR3 contains 15 residues. DNA of the CDR3: TGTGCCAGTAGTATAGCGGTAGGTAGCACAGATACGCAGTATTTT. Its translation: CASSIAVGSTDTQYF.

The chain joins TRBV28 to TRBJ2-2; 8 bases agree with TRBD1. V shed 5 bases and J 5 bases; nucleotides not matched to a gene: 7. In germline, CDR1 is MDHEN, CDR2 SYDVKM. This CDR3 has 15 residues. The CDR3 nucleotides read TGTGCCAGCAGTCGGACAGGGAGTGTGACCGGGGAGCTGTTTTTT. Translating gives CASSRTGSVTGELFF.

The chain combines TRBV2 with TRBJ2-1; 7 positions match TRBD2. J lost 4 bases, V lost 6 bases, and 12 bases had no gene match. The CDR3 is 16 amino acids. Germline CDR1 SNHLY, CDR2 FYNNEI. This CDR3 reads CASRSFAGGGYNEQFF. In DNA form, the CDR3 reads TGTGCCAGCAGGAGTTTCGCTGGGGGGGGGTACAATGAGCAGTTCTTC.

The chain couples TRBV4-1 to TRBJ2-2, with a weak D call TRBD2 (6 bases). V gave up 0 bases and J gave up 1 base, with 12 bases separating them. The V gene's germline CDR1 is MGHRA and CDR2 YSYEKL. This CDR3 region has 17 residues. The CDR3 DNA follows: TGCGCCAGCAGCCAAGATAGGGACTCCTGGAACACCGGGGAGCTGTTTTTT. Amino acid sequence: CASSQDRDSWNTGELFF.

This clone was seen once. The chain carries TRBV28 and TRBJ2-1, with D possibly being TRBD1 or TRBD2 (5 bases each). V was pared by 7 bases and J by 3 bases, with 19 bases between. Germline V gives CDR1 MDHEN, CDR2 SYDVKM. The CDR3 sequence is 16 residues long. CDR3 residues: CASNVRGFLVYNEQFF. The CDR3 DNA sequence: TGTGCCAGCAACGTCCGGGGCTTTCTGGTCTACAATGAGCAGTTCTTC.

The J gene is TRBJ2-1, the V gene TRBV6-1; perhaps TRBD1 as D (5 bases). With 4 bases removed from V and 6 bases from J, the gap between germline ends came to 13 bases. This CDR3 region has 14 residues. Looked up from germline, CDR1 is MNHNS and CDR2 is SASEGT. DNA of the CDR3: TGTGCCAGCAGTGTGGAAAGGGGTAGCAATGAGCAGTTCTTC. It translates to CASSVERGSNEQFF.

The gene calls are TRBV6-1 and TRBJ1-1; 8 bases map to TRBD1. This CDR3 is 13 amino acids long. The V gene's germline CDR1 is MNHNS and CDR2 SASEGT. With 2 bases clipped from V and 5 bases from J, the junction kept 1 base outside the gene matches. This CDR3 is CASSEQGATEAFF. The CDR3 region has the DNA TGTGCCAGCAGTGAACAGGGGGCGACTGAAGCTTTCTTT.

The chain links TRBV6-1 to TRBJ1-2, with 7 bases that match TRBD1. The germline CDR1 and CDR2 sequences are MNHNS and SASEGT. This CDR3 is 14 amino acids long. The junction had 8 bases not matched to a gene; V was cut back by 6 bases and J by 4 bases. The CDR3 loop reads CASRTTGVGYGYTF. For the CDR3, the DNA is TGTGCCAGCAGGACTACAGGGGTAGGCTATGGCTACACCTTC.

This rearrangement joins TRBV2 to TRBJ2-3; 9 bases align to TRBD2. Germline V gene sequence: CDR1 SNHLY, CDR2 FYNNEI. The CDR3 runs 14 residues. Losses at the gene ends were 5 bases for V and 8 bases for J; bases not matched to a gene: 8. CDR3 sequence: CASSTGTSHGTQYF. CDR3 sequence (DNA): TGTGCCAGCAGTACCGGGACTAGCCACGGTACGCAGTATTTT.

The chain uses TRBV4-2 and TRBJ2-5, with D tentatively TRBD1 (6 bases). There are 15 residues in the CDR3. Germline V gene data show CDR1 as LGHNA and CDR2 as YNFKEQ. V was trimmed by 0 bases and J by 4 bases, leaving 12 bases between them. The CDR3 protein is CASSQDIRGGETQYF. The CDR3 DNA follows: TGTGCCAGCAGCCAAGATATTAGAGGGGGAGAGACCCAGTACTTC.

This clone occurred once. The rearrangement links TRBV11-1 to TRBJ2-7; 10 bases agree with TRBD1. The CDR3 length is 15 residues. Looked up from germline, CDR1 is SGHAT and CDR2 is FQDESV (reference sequence). After removal of 1 base from V and 6 bases from J, the junction contained 6 bases not matched to a gene. For the CDR3, the DNA is TGTGCCAGCAGCTTAGGCGGGACAGGGGTTTTCGAGCAGTACTTC. Protein product: CASSLGGTGVFEQYF.

The chain recombines TRBV28 with TRBJ2-7, with no clear D. Trimming pared 8 bases from V and 3 bases from J, leaving 11 bases between. The germline V gene has CDR1 MDHEN and CDR2 SYDVKM. The CDR3 spans 12 residues. For the CDR3, the DNA is TGTGCCAGCGGCGACCCAGGCTACGAGCAGTACTTC. Protein: CASGDPGYEQYF.

This sequence joins TRBV28 and TRBJ1-1; 7 bases line up with TRBD1. V lost 4 bases and J lost 5; bases outside the gene matches: 4. This CDR3 has 13 residues. Per germline, CDR1 MDHEN and CDR2 SYDVKM. CDR3 in DNA: TGTGCCAGCAGTTCCAGGGGGAGTACTGAAGCTTTCTTT. Translation gives CASSSRGSTEAFF.

Written as DNA, the CDR3 is TGTGCCAGCAGCTCTCAGGGTGCAGGAAGTGAAAAACTGTTTTTT. It encodes CASSSQGAGSEKLFF. The genes are TRBV7-9 and TRBJ1-4; possible D gene TRBD1, 5 bases. The CDR3 has 15 amino acids. V lost 4 bases and J 7 bases, leaving 16 bases between the germline ends. CDR1 and CDR2 (germline): SEHNR, FQNEAQ (reference sequence).

The chain recombines TRBV6-1 with TRBJ2-1; TRBD2 agrees at 9 bases. Germline V CDR1 and CDR2: MNHNS, SASEGT. The CDR3 runs to 15 residues. Unmatched junction bases numbered 7, after V lost 5 bases and J lost 5 bases. The CDR3 loop reads CASSPRTSANNEQFF. The CDR3, as DNA: TGTGCCAGCAGTCCCAGGACTAGCGCCAACAATGAGCAGTTCTTC.

J is TRBJ1-2 and V is TRBV7-3; weak D call: TRBD1 (6 bases). The length of the CDR3 is 14 residues. Trimming left V 5 bases short and J 3 bases short, with 13 bases between. The germline CDR1 and CDR2 sequences are SGHTA and FQGTGA. This CDR3 reads CASSPNGGDYGYTF. CDR3 nucleotide sequence: TGTGCCAGCAGCCCAAATGGGGGCGACTATGGCTACACCTTC.

The V call is TRBV28, the J call TRBJ2-1, with TRBD1 identical over 9 bases. V lost 2 bases, J lost 8 bases, and 10 bases stayed unmatched. The CDR3 runs to 16 residues. Germline lookup yields CDR1 MDHEN and CDR2 SYDVKM. CDR3 bases: TGTGCCAGCAGTTTAGGGGGGGGACAGGGATCGTATGAGCAGTTCTTC. It specifies CASSLGGGQGSYEQFF.

The chain uses TRBV7-3 and TRBJ2-1; tentatively, D is TRBD2 (5 bases). Germline CDR1 SGHTA, CDR2 FQGTGA. V was trimmed by 0 bases and J by 5 bases, leaving 14 bases between them. The CDR3 is 16 amino acids. The CDR3 protein is CASSLTRADYNNEQFF. In nucleotides, the CDR3 is TGTGCCAGCAGCTTAACACGGGCCGACTATAACAATGAGCAGTTCTTC.

This rearrangement joins TRBV5-5 to TRBJ2-7, with 7 positions matching TRBD1. The CDR3 extends over 15 amino acids. Germline lookup yields CDR1 SGHKS and CDR2 YYEKEE (reference sequence). With V trimmed by 1 base and J by 12 bases, 16 bases remained unmatched. The CDR3 loop is CASSLRPGTDTSTYF. CDR3 in DNA: TGTGCCAGCAGCTTGAGGCCCGGGACAGACACGAGCACGTACTTC. Complete variable domain (other parts from reference TRBV5-5 and TRBJ2-7): DAGVTQSPTHLIKTRGQQVTLRCSPISGHKSVSWYQQVLGQGPQFIFQYYEKEERGRGNFPDRFSARQFPNYSSELNVNALLLGDSALYLCASSLRPGTDTSTYFGPGTRLTVT.

This clone has a single count. V is TRBV7-8 and J is TRBJ1-5, with D possibly being TRBD1 (5 bases). The CDR3 runs 11 residues. CDR1 and CDR2 (germline): SGHVS, FQNEAQ. Trimming removed 8 bases at V and 7 bases at J, with 9 bases between. The CDR3 sequence: CASGGKQPQHF. CDR3 nucleotides: TGTGCCAGCGGGGGAAAGCAGCCCCAGCATTTT. Full variable domain (missing parts from reference TRBV7-8 and TRBJ1-5): GAGVSQSPRYKVAKRGQDVALRCDPISGHVSLFWYQQALGQGPEFLTYFQNEAQLDKSGLPSDRFFAERPEGSVSTLKIQRTQQEDSAVYLCASGGKQPQHFGDGTRLSIL.

The V call is TRBV19, the J call TRBJ2-5, with D unclear. This CDR3 region has 15 residues. The V end was cut by 5 bases, the J end by 0 bases, with 13 bases between. CDR1 and CDR2 from the germline V gene are LNHDA and SQIVND (reference sequence). The CDR3: CASSRDSSYQETQYF. CDR3 bases: TGTGCCAGTAGTCGAGACTCATCGTACCAAGAGACCCAGTACTTC.

The rearrangement uses TRBV6-6 and TRBJ2-1, with TRBD1 matching 9 bases. Germline V gene data show CDR1 as MNHNY and CDR2 as SVGAGI (reference sequence). The CDR3 loop spans 13 amino acids. With 10 bases clipped from V and 7 bases from J, the junction kept 8 bases outside the gene matches. CDR3 DNA: TGTGCCACCTTAAACAGGGGGCGGAATGAGCAGTTCTTC. Translating gives CATLNRGRNEQFF.

The chain recombines TRBV2 with TRBJ2-7; no firm D call. The V gene's germline CDR1 is SNHLY and CDR2 FYNNEI. CDR3 length: 15 amino acids. V was pared by 3 bases and J by 0 bases, with 12 bases between. The CDR3 loop is CASSEARVTSYEQYF. CDR3 nucleotides: TGTGCCAGCAGTGAGGCAAGAGTCACCTCCTACGAGCAGTACTTC.

This chain joins TRBV2 and TRBJ1-4; 7 nucleotides agree with TRBD1. Germline CDR1 and CDR2: SNHLY and FYNNEI. With V trimmed by 6 bases and J by 3 bases, 1 base remained unmatched. CDR3 size: 13 residues. Written as DNA, the CDR3 is TGTGCCAGCAGGACAGGGCCTAATGAAAAACTGTTTTTT. Its protein product is CASRTGPNEKLFF.